This T cell receptor (beta chain) came from a study of graft-versus-host responses after intestinal transplantation. Study-wide background: Each patient got anti-thymocyte globulin induction, then tacrolimus and steroids for around three years. Points from the study as a whole: Maximum circulating GvH clone levels tracked with early post-transplant HvG decreases.

The V gene lost 10 bases and the J gene lost 6 bases, with 12 bases spanning the gap. Germline V gene sequence: CDR1 SGHTA, CDR2 FQGNSA. The CDR3 runs to 11 residues. TCRdb's copy holds only in-frame clones and misses some; the assay was immunoSEQ multiplex PCR. In the table there are 60,000 to 90,000 clones, around 91% of which are singletons. This clone has only one observation. Antigen: not known. The chain has TRBV7-2 and TRBJ1-2, with no clear D. This receptor was obtained from a human donor who received an intestinal transplant. The material was unstimulated CD8+ T cells sorted from spleen or lymph node cells, obtained before intestinal transplant. The CDR3 DNA follows: TGTGCCAACCCATGGCTAGATGGCTACACCTTC. Its translation: CANPWLDGYTF. The variable domain in full, with the rest retrieved from reference TRBV7-2 and TRBJ1-2, is GAGVSQSPSNKVTEKGKDVELRCDPISGHTALYWYRQSLGQGLEFLIYFQGNSAPDKSGLPSDRFSAERTGGSVSTLTIQRTQQEDSAVYLCANPWLDGYTFGSGTRLTVV.